What follows are 5 T cell receptor beta chains derived from one specimen sequenced in a study of blood T cells in healthy people across ages. The authors ran a second PCR of about 6 to 11 cycles using a sample-barcoded 5' primer and a J-beta primer mix. TCRdb independently ran MiXCR on the 5' RACE reads; one entry per CDR3 protein. The sample carries under 2,000,000 distinct CDR3 sequences, about 50% recorded once. Sequencing used blood. The receptors originated from a woman between 40 and 55 years old in good health.

This clonotype has a single count. The J gene is TRBJ2-6, the V gene TRBV6-1; possibly TRBD1 for D (5 bases). This CDR3 region has 15 residues. Germline V lookup: CDR1 MNHNS, CDR2 SASEGT. The germline V and J ends were trimmed by 10 bases and 9 bases, with 22 bases remaining between them. In DNA, the CDR3 is TGTGCCACCACCTGGGCAGGGTGGTCGGTCAACGTCCTGACTTTC. Translated, it gives CATTWAGWSVNVLTF.

J is TRBJ1-2 and V is TRBV27; no definite D call. The CDR3 totals 13 residues. Germline V gene data show CDR1 as MNHEY and CDR2 as SMNVEV (reference sequence). V lost 5 bases and J 8 bases, leaving 15 bases between the germline ends. CDR3 nucleotides: TGTGCCAGCAGTCCCTCCCATGAGGGCGGCTACACCTTC. Translating it yields CASSPSHEGGYTF.

The genes are TRBV20-1 and TRBJ2-7, with 8 bases fitting TRBD2. The J call may not be correct, given that the DNA end is closer to TRBJ2-5. The CDR3 consists of 14 residues. Germline CDR1 DFQATT, CDR2 SNEGSKA (reference sequence). This CDR3 reads CSAPGRGQAETQYF. The CDR3 bases are TGCAGTGCCCCCGGGAGGGGCCAGGCAGAGACCCAGTACTTC.

This clonotype was counted a single time. The chain is built from TRBV6-5 and TRBJ1-2; 7 nucleotides agree with TRBD1. Trimming removed 4 bases from V and 0 bases from J; junction bases left unmatched: 8. Germline V CDR1 and CDR2: MNHEY, SVGAGI. The CDR3 is made up of 16 amino acids. The CDR3 protein is CASSSTGWPPNYGYTF. The CDR3 region has the DNA TGTGCCAGCAGTTCGACAGGGTGGCCCCCTAACTATGGCTACACCTTC.

The V call is TRBV4-3, the J call TRBJ1-4; no firm D call. The CDR3 is made up of 13 amino acids. Trimming removed 2 bases from V and 5 bases from J, with 6 bases in between. Germline CDR1 reads LGHNA; CDR2 reads YSLEER. DNA of the CDR3: TGCGCCAGCAGCCAATGGGCGAATGAAAAACTGTTTTTT. Translated: CASSQWANEKLFF.